The rows below give T cell receptor beta chains drawn from one sample of a study of T-cell reconstitution after alpha-beta-depleted transplantation in children. Each CDR3 protein gets one entry after TCRdb re-called the PCR reads with MiXCR. The table includes some 220,000 distinct CDR3 sequences, 11% detected once. The source material was PBMCs, sampled before TCRalphabeta/CD19-depleted stem cell transplant. The receptors here all came from a child less than two years old with acute myeloid leukemia, due to receive a stem cell transplant. Both conserved end residues are part of each CDR3. A D gene is named only where the DNA matches it firmly.

v_call,d_call,cdr3_aa
TRBV28,TRBD2,CASGLGTSSYEQYF
TRBV25-1,.,CASSERARSGANVLTF
TRBV19,.,CARLADSYTGELFF
TRBV3-1,TRBD2,CASSRGLAGGAGELFF
TRBV6-5,.,CASRASANTEAFF
TRBV7-2,.,CASSLGLAGETQYF
TRBV20-1,.,CSASSLQGGIQYF
TRBV20-1,TRBD2,CSARDKTLGGKTQYF
TRBV18,.,CASSPQQADEKLFF
TRBV9,.,CASSVAPPGAGGNTIYF
TRBV20-1,.,CSARDLYQETQYF